These 18 T cell receptor beta chains share one sample of origin, sequenced in a study of blood T cell repertoires in COVID-19. Assay: immunoSEQ multiplex PCR; the TCRdb copy retains only in-frame clones and omits some. The table includes fewer than 120,000 clones, more than 70% detected once. Source material: peripheral blood. The receptors were sampled from a woman aged 45-59 years with acute or convalescent COVID-19.

The rearrangement links TRBV3-1 (or the pseudogene TRBV3-2) to TRBJ2-7; 7 bases line up with TRBD1. The CDR3 loop spans 15 amino acids. The V gene's germline CDR1 is LGHDT and CDR2 YNNKEL (reference sequence). V lost 3 bases, J lost 3 bases, and 8 bases stayed unmatched. The CDR3 bases are TGTGCCAGCAGCCACAAAGGTGGGACAGTCTACGAGCAGTACTTC. Translating it yields CASSHKGGTVYEQYF.

The gene calls are TRBV7-9 and TRBJ2-7; maybe TRBD2 (7 bases). Germline lookup yields CDR1 SEHNR and CDR2 FQNEAQ (reference sequence). The CDR3 runs to 18 residues. Trimming stripped 1 base from V and 1 base from J, with 20 bases between. Here the CDR3 reads CASSLGPGGQVGSYEQYF. CDR3 DNA sequence: TGTGCCAGCAGCTTAGGCCCGGGGGGCCAGGTGGGGTCCTACGAGCAGTACTTC. Filled out from reference TRBV7-9 and TRBJ2-7, the complete variable domain reads DTGVSQNPRHKITKRGQNVTFRCDPISEHNRLYWYRQTLGQGPEFLTYFQNEAQLEKSRLLSDRFSAERPKGSFSTLEIQRTEQGDSAMYLCASSLGPGGQVGSYEQYFGPGTRLTVT.

This clone has just one count. V is TRBV19 and J is TRBJ2-3, with 8 positions matching TRBD2. The CDR3 is 15 residues long. Germline assignment: CDR1 LNHDA and CDR2 SQIVND (reference sequence). The ends lost 3 bases at V and 1 base at J; junction bases unmatched: 3. The CDR3 loop reads CASSMASGRTDTQYF. CDR3 bases: TGTGCCAGTAGTATGGCTAGCGGGCGCACAGATACGCAGTATTTT.

This sequence joins TRBV30 and TRBJ2-5; D perhaps matches TRBD1 (5 bases). There are 12 residues in the CDR3. With 5 bases removed from V and 1 base from J, the gap between germline ends came to 8 bases. CDR1 and CDR2 (germline): GTSNPN, SVGIG (reference sequence). CDR3 bases: TGTGCCTGGCAGGGATTCCAAGAGACCCAGTACTTC. It specifies CAWQGFQETQYF.

The V and J genes are TRBV19 and TRBJ1-2, with 7 bases lining up with TRBD1. Germline assignment: CDR1 LNHDA and CDR2 SQIVND (reference sequence). The CDR3 is made up of 13 amino acids. The junction had 6 bases not matched to a gene; V was cut back by 7 bases and J by 4 bases. CDR3 residues: CASNQGVPYGYTF. CDR3 nucleotide sequence: TGTGCCAGTAACCAGGGGGTGCCCTATGGCTACACCTTC.

This clone was seen just once. This chain joins TRBV11-2 and TRBJ1-4; D not certain. Trimming pared 0 bases from V and 4 bases from J, leaving 15 bases between. Germline lookup yields CDR1 SGHAT and CDR2 FQNNGV. The length of the CDR3 is 17 residues. The chain's CDR3 is CASSLESIAYGNEKLFF. In DNA, the CDR3 is TGTGCCAGCAGCTTAGAATCAATAGCGTACGGTAATGAAAAACTGTTTTTT. Full variable domain (remainder filled in from reference TRBV11-2 and TRBJ1-4): EAGVAQSPRYKIIEKRQSVAFWCNPISGHATLYWYQQILGQGPKLLIQFQNNGVVDDSQLPKDRFSAERLKGVDSTLKIQPAKLEDSAVYLCASSLESIAYGNEKLFFGSGTQLSVL.

The rearrangement joins TRBV7-9 to TRBJ2-7; no clear D gene. V was shortened by 3 bases and J by 3 bases, with 12 bases between the two germline ends. In germline, CDR1 is SEHNR, CDR2 FQNEAQ (reference sequence). This CDR3 comprises 14 residues. In DNA, the CDR3 is TGTGCCAGCAGCTTCACCTCCGGAGACTACGAGCAGTACTTC. The encoded protein is CASSFTSGDYEQYF.

This clone was seen a handful of times. The gene calls are TRBV7-6 and TRBJ2-7, with 8 bases identical to TRBD2. From germline, CDR1 is SGHVS and CDR2 FNYEAQ. The V segment lost 5 bases and the J segment 3 bases; nucleotides outside the gene matches: 15. The CDR3 loop spans 17 amino acids. CDR3 amino acids: CASSPSNRGTRNYEQYF. CDR3 nucleotide sequence: TGTGCCAGCAGCCCTAGTAATAGAGGGACTAGAAACTACGAGCAGTACTTC. Drawing the rest from reference TRBV7-6 and TRBJ2-7, the complete variable domain is GAGVSQSPRYKVTKRGQDVALRCDPISGHVSLYWYRQALGQGPEFLTYFNYEAQQDKSGLPNDRFSAERPEGSISTLTIQRTEQRDSAMYRCASSPSNRGTRNYEQYFGPGTRLTVT.

Worth noting for this clone: Mismatch with germline at one junction end may stem from a read error. This chain connects TRBV5-6 to TRBJ2-1; 9 nucleotides agree with TRBD1. Germline V gene sequence: CDR1 SGHDT, CDR2 YYEEEE. CDR3 length equals 13 residues. The CDR3 DNA is TGTGCCAGCAGCCGGGACAGGGAGGTTCAGCAAGTCTTC. Amino acids: CASSRDREVQQVF.

V and J are TRBV24-1 and TRBJ2-1, with no clear D. This CDR3 region has 11 residues. Germline loops: CDR1 KGHDR, CDR2 SFDVKD. Trimming stripped 1 base from V and 10 bases from J, with 4 bases between. The CDR3 sequence is CATSDFREQFF. Written as DNA, the CDR3 is TGTGCCACCAGTGATTTTCGGGAGCAGTTCTTC.

The chain links TRBV5-1 to TRBJ2-7; 11 nucleotides match TRBD2. The CDR3 has 15 amino acids. CDR1 SGHRS and CDR2 YFSETQ come from the germline V gene. J lost 3 bases, V lost 4 bases, and 6 bases had no gene match. Here the CDR3 DNA reads TGCGCCAGCAGCAATAGGGGACTAGCGGTCTACGAGCAGTACTTC. Translated: CASSNRGLAVYEQYF.

The chain recombines TRBV20-1 with TRBJ2-5; D is unclear. V shed 3 bases and J shed 2 bases, with 7 bases lying between them. The CDR3 length is 12 residues. Germline-derived CDR1 and CDR2 are DFQATT and SNEGSKA (reference sequence). In DNA form, the CDR3 reads TGCAGTGCTAGTTCACAGCAAGAGACCCAGTACTTC. The encoded protein is CSASSQQETQYF.

The chain recombines TRBV27 with TRBJ2-7, with 13 bases aligning to TRBD2. The CDR3 extends over 15 amino acids. Germline CDR1 MNHEY, CDR2 SMNVEV (reference sequence). Trimming took 6 bases from V and 1 from J; bases not matched to a gene: 3. The DNA for the CDR3 is TGTGCCAGCAGGCCACTAGCGGGAGGGTCCTACGAGCAGTACTTC. Translating gives CASRPLAGGSYEQYF.

In its sample, this clone was seen once. This chain links TRBV12-3 or TRBV12-4 with TRBJ1-1; a weak D match, TRBD1 (6 bases). CDR3 length: 12 residues. The V gene lost 6 bases and the J gene lost 2 bases, with 7 bases spanning the gap. The CDR3 DNA reads TGTGCCAGCAGGGGGGCCAACACTGAAGCTTTCTTT. Translating it yields CASRGANTEAFF.

The chain employs TRBV5-4 and TRBJ1-1, with TRBD1 matching 9 bases. The CDR3 extends over 16 amino acids. After removal of 3 bases from V and 5 bases from J, the junction contained 11 bases not matched to a gene. CDR1 and CDR2 from the germline V gene are SGHNT and YYREEE (reference sequence). Here the CDR3 reads CASSSPNRGQGTEAFF. CDR3 nucleotide sequence: TGTGCCAGCAGCTCCCCAAACAGGGGGCAAGGGACTGAAGCTTTCTTT.

The V and J genes are TRBV18 and TRBJ1-6, with D unclear. CDR1 KGHSH and CDR2 LQKENI come from the germline V gene. Trimming removed 6 bases from V and 7 bases from J, with 13 bases in between. The CDR3 totals 14 residues. DNA for the CDR3: TGTGCCAGCTCCGAGAGGGAAGGCAATTCACCCCTCCACTTT. It translates to CASSEREGNSPLHF.

This clone was counted between two and nine times. The CDR3 nucleotides read TGCGCCAGCAGCTCGACCGGGAATGGGACACCCCTCCACTTT. Translating gives CASSSTGNGTPLHF. The chain carries TRBV5-1 and TRBJ1-6; no definite D call. V was trimmed by 3 bases and J by 11 bases, leaving 15 bases between them. CDR1 and CDR2 (germline): SGHRS, YFSETQ. The CDR3 is 14 amino acids.

The V gene is TRBV2, the J gene TRBJ1-6, with 9 positions matching TRBD1. The CDR3 has 14 amino acids. The germline gives CDR1 SNHLY, CDR2 FYNNEI. Trimming removed 2 bases from V and 10 bases from J; junction bases left unmatched: 3. The CDR3 loop reads CASSETGGKSPLHF. Here the CDR3 DNA reads TGTGCCAGCAGTGAAACAGGGGGCAAATCACCCCTCCACTTT. The variable domain in full, completed from reference TRBV2 and TRBJ1-6, reads EPEVTQTPSHQVTQMGQEVILRCVPISNHLYFYWYRQILGQKVEFLVSFYNNEISEKSEIFDDQFSVERPDGSNFTLKIRSTKLEDSAMYFCASSETGGKSPLHFGNGTRLTVT.